The 28 T cell receptor beta chains in this list originate from one sample, sequenced in a study of blood T cell repertoires in COVID-19 (TCRdb year 2020). The library came from the immunoSEQ multiplex PCR assay. TCRdb limited this immuneACCESS table to in-frame rearrangements with V and J called. A share of clones is missing; checked studies link under half to unresolved V genes, and the rest is unexplained. This sample is represented by about 370,000 clones; 75% to 90% of them were singletons. The ten largest clones add up to 0.9% to 1.1% of the sample. Sequencing was performed on PBMCs or T cells enriched from blood (not recorded which). All receptors derive from a man younger than 35 who had recovered from COVID-19.

The chain links TRBV5-4 to TRBJ2-3, with D tentatively TRBD2 (5 bases). V dropped 1 base and J dropped 0 bases, with 12 bases sitting between them. This CDR3 has 16 residues. The germline gives CDR1 SGHNT, CDR2 YYREEE (reference sequence). CDR3 sequence: CASSLQASRSTDTQYF. The CDR3 DNA sequence: TGTGCCAGCAGCTTGCAAGCTAGCAGAAGCACAGATACGCAGTATTTT.

This chain joins TRBV5-5 and TRBJ2-5; unclear D gene. Trimming pared 1 base from V and 1 base from J, leaving 5 bases between. Germline CDR1 reads SGHKS; CDR2 reads YYEKEE (reference sequence). This CDR3 has 13 amino acids. The CDR3 coding sequence is TGTGCCAGCAGCTTGACAGTCCAAGAGACCCAGTACTTC. It codes for CASSLTVQETQYF. Supplemented by reference TRBV5-5 and TRBJ2-5, the full variable domain reads DAGVTQSPTHLIKTRGQQVTLRCSPISGHKSVSWYQQVLGQGPQFIFQYYEKEERGRGNFPDRFSARQFPNYSSELNVNALLLGDSALYLCASSLTVQETQYFGPGTRLLVL.

The genes are TRBV5-1 and TRBJ1-2; a possible D gene is TRBD1 (6 bases). Germline V CDR1 and CDR2: SGHRS, YFSETQ. The germline V and J ends were trimmed by 3 bases and 2 bases, with 11 bases remaining between them. There are 14 residues in the CDR3. The CDR3 DNA sequence: TGCGCCAGCAGCTCGAAGGGGGTGAACTATGGCTACACCTTC. This sequence encodes CASSSKGVNYGYTF.

The V and J genes are TRBV3-1 (or the pseudogene TRBV3-2) and TRBJ1-3; a possible D gene is TRBD1 (6 bases). The CDR3 has 13 residues. Germline V gene data show CDR1 as LGHDT and CDR2 as YNNKEL (reference sequence). V was trimmed by 4 bases and J by 6 bases, leaving 10 bases between them. The CDR3 DNA follows: TGTGCCAGCAGCCGAACAGGGCCAAACACCATATATTTT. This encodes CASSRTGPNTIYF.

This clone showed up just a few times. V gene TRBV18 combines with J gene TRBJ2-2; D might be TRBD1 (6 bases). CDR1 is KGHSH, CDR2 LQKENI, per germline. V gave up 1 base and J gave up 2 bases, with 8 bases separating them. There are 15 residues in the CDR3. Here the CDR3 reads CASSPQQGNTGELFF. CDR3 DNA: TGTGCCAGCTCACCACAACAGGGCAACACCGGGGAGCTGTTTTTT.

This clone was recorded once. The chain couples TRBV5-6 to TRBJ2-5, with D uncertain. This CDR3 has 13 amino acids. The V end lost 4 bases, the J end lost 1 base, and 8 bases lay between the germline ends. Germline V lookup: CDR1 SGHDT, CDR2 YYEEEE. The CDR3 loop is CASSGWAQETQYF. The CDR3 DNA is TGTGCCAGCAGCGGGTGGGCCCAAGAGACCCAGTACTTC.

This chain uses TRBV19 with TRBJ1-1; possible D gene TRBD1, 6 bases. V was trimmed by 6 bases and J by 0 bases, leaving 17 bases between them. The CDR3 consists of 16 residues. Germline CDR1 is LNHDA and CDR2 is SQIVND (reference sequence). The CDR3: CASRNSGTPMNTEAFF. DNA of the CDR3: TGTGCCAGTAGGAATTCCGGGACACCTATGAACACTGAAGCTTTCTTT.

Only a few counts were recorded for this clone. The chain uses TRBV4-1 and TRBJ1-3; D remains ambiguous. Trimming removed 2 bases at V and 0 bases at J, with 8 bases between. Germline CDR1 is MGHRA and CDR2 is YSYEKL. The CDR3 has 15 amino acids. The CDR3 loop reads CASSQILGSGNTIYF. The DNA of the CDR3 is TGCGCCAGCAGCCAAATCCTCGGCTCTGGAAACACCATATATTTT.

V gene TRBV6-5 combines with J gene TRBJ2-7; 8 positions match TRBD2. The CDR3 contains 14 residues. The J segment lost 3 bases and the V segment lost 5 bases, leaving 6 bases of the junction unmatched. Per germline, CDR1 MNHEY and CDR2 SVGAGI. CDR3 sequence (DNA): TGTGCCAGCAGTCCACGGGGGGGCCGCTACGAGCAGTACTTC. Its translation is CASSPRGGRYEQYF.

V is TRBV6-5 and J is TRBJ2-3; 11 bases agree with TRBD2. Germline V gene data show CDR1 as MNHEY and CDR2 as SVGAGI. V shed 8 bases, J shed 1 base, and the junction held 2 bases outside the gene matches. The CDR3 sequence is 14 residues long. The CDR3 nucleotides are TGTGCCAGCCAGACTAGCGGGGGCACAGATACGCAGTATTTT. Residues: CASQTSGGTDTQYF.

This chain uses TRBV2 with TRBJ1-1; D may be TRBD1 (6 bases). Germline V gene data show CDR1 as SNHLY and CDR2 as FYNNEI. The CDR3 covers 12 residues. Deletions cut 4 bases from V and 7 bases from J, with 10 bases between. CDR3 loop: CASSVQGIEAFF. In DNA form, the CDR3 reads TGTGCCAGCAGTGTTCAGGGGATTGAAGCTTTCTTT. Full variable domain (outside the CDR3, taken from reference TRBV2 and TRBJ1-1): EPEVTQTPSHQVTQMGQEVILRCVPISNHLYFYWYRQILGQKVEFLVSFYNNEISEKSEIFDDQFSVERPDGSNFTLKIRSTKLEDSAMYFCASSVQGIEAFFGQGTRLTVV.

The J gene is TRBJ1-1, the V gene TRBV30, with a weak D call TRBD1 (5 bases). The CDR3 has 14 amino acids. Trimming shortened V by 4 bases and J by 1 base, and 13 bases separated the two germline ends. The V gene's germline CDR1 is GTSNPN and CDR2 SVGIG (reference sequence). The CDR3 nucleotides are TGTGCCTGGAACACGGGACTTACGAACACTGAAGCTTTCTTT. It is translated as CAWNTGLTNTEAFF.

This chain joins TRBV10-1 and TRBJ2-1; weak D call: TRBD1 (6 bases). Between the trimmed V and J ends, which lost 2 bases and 0 bases, there was a span of 8 bases. The CDR3 covers 15 residues. CDR1 is WNHNN, CDR2 SYGVQD, per germline (reference sequence). The CDR3 DNA reads as TGCGCCAGCAGTGAGCCAGGGGTCTCCTACAATGAGCAGTTCTTC. As protein: CASSEPGVSYNEQFF.

The chain uses TRBV6-1 and TRBJ2-1; D uncertain. CDR3 length: 13 amino acids. Trimming shortened V by 2 bases and J by 2 bases, and 4 bases separated the two germline ends. CDR1 MNHNS and CDR2 SASEGT come from the germline V gene. CDR3 protein: CASSEQAYNEQFF. The CDR3 nucleotides read TGTGCCAGCAGTGAACAGGCCTACAATGAGCAGTTCTTC.

V and J are TRBV29-1 and TRBJ1-1; a possible D gene is TRBD1 (5 bases). The V gene's germline CDR1 is SQVTM and CDR2 ANQGSEA. Trimming left V 6 bases short and J 6 bases short, with 14 bases between. The CDR3 is made up of 12 amino acids. The DNA for the CDR3 is TGCAGCGTCGGGACGGGGGTAGCTGAAGCTTTCTTT. Amino acids: CSVGTGVAEAFF.

The chain couples TRBV11-3 to TRBJ1-2; D is undetermined. CDR3 length equals 13 residues. Trimming shortened V by 1 base and J by 5 bases, and 8 bases separated the two germline ends. The germline V gene has CDR1 SGHNT and CDR2 YENEEA. The CDR3, as DNA: TGTGCCAGCAGCTTAGCCGAGGGATATGGCTACACCTTC. Translated, it gives CASSLAEGYGYTF.

CDR3 sequence: CASSGQIEAFF. CDR3 coding DNA: TGTGCCAGCAGCGGACAAATCGAAGCTTTCTTT. This chain connects TRBV12-3 or TRBV12-4 to TRBJ1-1; tentatively, D is TRBD1 (5 bases). This CDR3 region has 11 residues. V gave up 6 bases and J gave up 8 bases, with 10 bases separating them.

The V gene is TRBV6-8, the J gene TRBJ2-7, with 7 bases aligning to TRBD1. Looked up from germline, CDR1 is MNHGY and CDR2 is SAAAGT. The CDR3 totals 14 residues. The J segment lost 4 bases and the V segment lost 7 bases, leaving 10 bases of the junction unmatched. Here the CDR3 DNA reads TGTGCCAGCACCATGGACAGGCTATCTTACGAGCAGTACTTC. Translating gives CASTMDRLSYEQYF.

This sequence joins TRBV6-1 and TRBJ2-1; TRBD2 agrees at 8 bases. The V and J ends lost 2 bases and 4 bases, in that order; junction bases with no gene match: 7. The CDR3 has 16 amino acids. Germline V gene lookup returns CDR1 MNHNS and CDR2 SASEGT. The CDR3 loop is CASSEFGLAGYNEQFF. The DNA for the CDR3 is TGTGCCAGCAGTGAATTCGGGCTAGCGGGTTACAATGAGCAGTTCTTC.

The chain carries TRBV30 and TRBJ2-6, with D unclear. This CDR3 spans 13 amino acids. Trimming took off 2 bases at V and 2 bases at J, with 4 bases between the two ends. The germline V gene has CDR1 GTSNPN and CDR2 SVGIG (reference sequence). The CDR3 DNA reads as TGTGCCTGGAGTACTACTGGGGCCAACGTCCTGACTTTC. It translates to CAWSTTGANVLTF.

CDR3 bases: TGTGCCAGCAGCTTAGGACTAGCGGGAGACGCCGGCGGGGAGCTGTTTTTT. As protein: CASSLGLAGDAGGELFF. The genes are TRBV9 and TRBJ2-2; 13 positions match TRBD2. From germline, CDR1 is SGDLS and CDR2 YYNGEE. Trimming removed 4 bases from V and 7 bases from J; junction bases left unmatched: 10. The CDR3 extends over 17 amino acids.

This sequence joins TRBV9 and TRBJ2-5, with D possibly being TRBD2 (5 bases). The V gene's germline CDR1 is SGDLS and CDR2 YYNGEE. The CDR3 sequence is 16 residues long. Trimming cost V 4 bases and J 1 base, with 17 bases left between them. CDR3 in DNA: TGTGCCAGCAGCTCGGCCGCAGCGGCAGTCCAAGAGACCCAGTACTTC. As protein: CASSSAAAAVQETQYF.

The CDR3 reads CASSSGRRYSNQPQHF. Here the CDR3 DNA reads TGTGCCAGCAGTTCGGGGAGACGTTATAGCAATCAGCCCCAGCATTTT. The V call is TRBV28, the J call TRBJ1-5; D call uncertain. This CDR3 contains 16 residues. The V end was cut by 4 bases, the J end by 0 bases, with 13 bases between. CDR1 is MDHEN, CDR2 SYDVKM, per germline.

The chain has TRBV5-5 and TRBJ1-4; no clear D. CDR1 and CDR2 (germline): SGHKS, YYEKEE (reference sequence). The CDR3 is made up of 15 amino acids. V was pared by 3 bases and J by 3 bases, with 12 bases between. The CDR3 DNA sequence: TGTGCCAGCAGCTCGGCGGGGTTGGCTAATGAAAAACTGTTTTTT. Protein sequence: CASSSAGLANEKLFF. Variable domain in full (rest from reference TRBV5-5 and TRBJ1-4): DAGVTQSPTHLIKTRGQQVTLRCSPISGHKSVSWYQQVLGQGPQFIFQYYEKEERGRGNFPDRFSARQFPNYSSELNVNALLLGDSALYLCASSSAGLANEKLFFGSGTQLSVL.

The rearrangement links TRBV13 to TRBJ1-1; D remains unclear. The CDR3 has 12 amino acids. V was shortened by 4 bases and J by 4 bases, with 7 bases between the two germline ends. Germline values: CDR1 PRHDT, CDR2 FYEKMQ (reference sequence). The CDR3 here is CASSSYVTEAFF. The CDR3 DNA is TGTGCCAGCAGCTCCTACGTCACTGAAGCTTTCTTT. Full variable domain (outside the CDR3, taken from reference TRBV13 and TRBJ1-1): AAGVIQSPRHLIKEKRETATLKCYPIPRHDTVYWYQQGPGQDPQFLISFYEKMQSDKGSIPDRFSAQQFSDYHSELNMSSLELGDSALYFCASSSYVTEAFFGQGTRLTVV.

The J gene is TRBJ2-3, the V gene TRBV5-6; 10 bases map to TRBD2. V was pared by 1 base and J by 5 bases, with 13 bases of the junction left unmatched. The germline V gene encodes CDR1 SGHDT and CDR2 YYEEEE. The CDR3 loop spans 18 amino acids. The CDR3 nucleotides read TGTGCCAGCAGCTTGCCTAGCGGGGGAGGCTGGATCGGAGATACGCAGTATTTT. It yields the protein CASSLPSGGGWIGDTQYF.

This CDR3 is CASSFSQGGEKLFF. The CDR3 nucleotides read TGTGCCAGCAGCTTTTCACAGGGCGGTGAAAAACTGTTTTTT. This chain connects TRBV7-9 to TRBJ1-4; D is possibly TRBD1 (6 bases). In germline, CDR1 is SEHNR, CDR2 FQNEAQ (reference sequence). V was pared by 3 bases and J by 7 bases, with 12 bases between. The CDR3 is made up of 14 amino acids.

The rearrangement joins TRBV5-1 to TRBJ2-2, with TRBD2 matching 14 bases. Unmatched junction bases numbered 10, after V lost 0 bases and J lost 6 bases. The germline V gene has CDR1 SGHRS and CDR2 YFSETQ. CDR3 length: 19 amino acids. CDR3 sequence reads: CASSLVRTSGRSLAGELFF. DNA of the CDR3: TGCGCCAGCAGCTTGGTGAGGACTAGCGGGAGGTCATTAGCCGGGGAGCTGTTTTTT.